This TCR beta chain was obtained from a study of blood T cell repertoires in COVID-19. Study-level information: There were acute and convalescent COVID-19 samples, and they came from the United States, Italy and Spain.

Enrollees, about 18 to 95 years old, lived in 25 or so US areas. Either two negative PCRs, clearance, or symptom resolution qualified Cohort 3 donors as recovered. CDR1 and CDR2 (germline): LGHDT, YNNKEL (reference sequence). The CDR3 is 14 amino acids. V was shortened by 4 bases and J by 2 bases, with 11 bases between the two germline ends. Original handling: Reference gene primer amplification yielded estimated nucleated cell counts. Clones were read by immunoSEQ multiplex PCR, and TCRdb kept only the in-frame ones, dropping some. V, J and clone size are taken as reported in that table, and D and trimming were inferred from the DNA itself. The sample carries 250,000 to 350,000 clones, 80% to 90% recorded once.

The V call is TRBV3-1 (or the pseudogene TRBV3-2), the J call TRBJ1-1, with a possible D match to TRBD1 (6 bases). Sequencing was carried out using PBMCs or T cells enriched from blood (not recorded which). The TCR originated in a woman in her twenties or thirties who had recovered from COVID-19. The CDR3 coding sequence is TGTGCCAGCAGCCTAAACAGGGCAAACACTGAAGCTTTCTTT. Translating gives CASSLNRANTEAFF.